This T cell receptor beta chain was recorded in a study of blood T cell repertoires in COVID-19. The wider study: Acute and convalescent COVID-19 specimens originated in the United States, Italy and Spain. In each case, the material was cDNA or gDNA derived from T cells, B-cell-depleted T cells, or PBMCs.

Methods used by the authors: Reference gene primers were amplified, and this amplification served to estimate nucleated cell counts. Sequencing was performed with immunoSEQ multiplex PCR; in TCRdb, only in-frame clones are kept and a portion is missing. D and trimming were read from the DNA, whereas the V and J calls and clone size are those reported in that table. The data show around 100,000 clones, with about 85% seen just once and 10% to 15% held by the top ten. CDR3 length: 14 residues. Germline CDR1 GTSNPN, CDR2 SVGIG (reference sequence). V shed 1 base and J shed 9 bases, with 16 bases lying between them.

This TCR was recovered from a human donor in a cohort sampled during active COVID-19. Sequencing was performed on peripheral blood. This chain uses TRBV30 with TRBJ1-5; a weak D match, TRBD1 (6 bases). The CDR3 nucleotides are TGTGCCTGGAGTGGTACCAGAACAGGGCGGCCCCAGCATTTT. Translated: CAWSGTRTGRPQHF.